One sample yielded the 3 T cell receptor beta chains listed below, sequenced in a study of cytomegalovirus exposure and HLA in healthy donors. Vbeta (60) and Jbeta (13) primers were used in the PCR. Here immunoSEQ multiplex PCR was the method, and the copy in TCRdb shows in-frame clones only, minus some. The sample lists approximately 160,000 clones; roughly three quarters were seen once. Sequencing used PBMCs. The source is a woman in her forties in good health and CMV-seropositive.

The chain recombines TRBV7-2 with TRBJ2-3, with 8 bases that match TRBD1. The length of the CDR3 is 15 residues. V shed 5 bases, J shed 5 bases, and the junction held 9 bases outside the gene matches. CDR1 is SGHTA and CDR2 is FQGNSA in the germline V gene. This chain's CDR3 is CASSRGQGVGDTQYF. CDR3 DNA sequence: TGTGCCAGCAGCCGAGGACAGGGAGTGGGAGATACGCAGTATTTT.

J is TRBJ2-3 and V is TRBV2; TRBD1 is a possible D gene (6 bases). Germline assignment: CDR1 SNHLY and CDR2 FYNNEI. The CDR3 spans 19 residues. Trimming cost V 4 bases and J 3 bases, with 26 bases left between them. This CDR3 is CASSVQGNYRGEVTDTQYF. The CDR3 DNA reads TGTGCCAGCAGTGTTCAGGGGAACTATAGAGGAGAGGTGACAGATACGCAGTATTTT.

J is TRBJ2-5 and V is TRBV21-1; the tabulated D call, TRBD1, remains unverified against the DNA. TRBV21-1 is recorded as a pseudogene. There are 16 residues in the CDR3. CDR3 coding DNA: TGTGCCAGCAGCGCCCGACAGGGGGATAGGCAGGGGACCCAGTACTTC. Residues: CASSARQGDRQGTQYF.